This T cell receptor beta chain was sequenced for a study of identical twins. TCRdb processed the 5' RACE reads anew with MiXCR; each CDR3 protein has one entry. The sample carries 450,000 or so distinct CDR3 sequences, roughly an eighth recorded once. This CDR3 has 16 amino acids. J was trimmed by 4 bases and V by 4 bases; bases with no gene match: 7. The germline gives CDR1 SGHAT, CDR2 FQNNGV. This clonotype was seen a handful of times. These data also featured in a second study, about yellow fever vaccine responses in identical twins.

This TCR was recovered from a woman aged 18-29 years in good health. Material: CD4+ T cells sorted from blood. The chain combines TRBV11-2 with TRBJ2-5; 12 bases are a match to TRBD2. In DNA form, the CDR3 reads TGTGCCAGCAGCTCGACTAGCGGGGGCCCCCGAGAGACCCAGTACTTC. Translated, it gives CASSSTSGGPRETQYF.